This is a list of T cell receptor beta chains from one sample in a study of T cell responses to AZD1222 COVID-19 vaccine. Measured with immunoSEQ multiplex PCR; TCRdb has only the in-frame clones, and not every one. The table has 25,000 or so clones, 92% seen once. Sequenced here: peripheral blood, sampled 28 days after the second AZD1222 dose. The receptors shown here come from an adult who received the AZD1222 COVID-19 vaccine. CDR3s include the opening cysteine and the closing phenylalanine or tryptophan. D genes are given only for firm matches. Clone size appears in some rows only: once, few, many, or a class for an expanded clone.

d_gene: TRBD2
v_gene: TRBV14
abundance: NA
j_gene: TRBJ2-7
CDR3nt: TGTGCCAGCAGCCAAGATCTTTTGAGGGGCGGGAGGTCTCACGAGCAGTACTTC
CDR3aa: CASSQDLLRGGRSHEQYF

d_gene: NA
v_gene: TRBV4-1
abundance: NA
j_gene: TRBJ1-2
CDR3nt: TGCGCCAGCAGCCCTGGGCTTAACTATGGCTACACCTTC
CDR3aa: CASSPGLNYGYTF

d_gene: TRBD2
v_gene: TRBV7-2
abundance: NA
j_gene: TRBJ2-1
CDR3nt: TGTGCCAGCAGCTTAGTTAGTAGCGCTAGCGGTACCTACAATGAGCAGTTCTTC
CDR3aa: CASSLVSSASGTYNEQFF

d_gene: TRBD1
v_gene: TRBV19
abundance: NA
j_gene: TRBJ1-1
CDR3nt: TGTGCCAGCAATAACCTACAGGGGGGGAACACTGAAGCTTTCTTT
CDR3aa: CASNNLQGGNTEAFF

d_gene: TRBD1
v_gene: TRBV7-8
abundance: NA
j_gene: TRBJ1-3
CDR3nt: TGTGCCAGCAGCTTAGGTCCGGGACAGTCCTCTGGAAACACCATATATTTT
CDR3aa: CASSLGPGQSSGNTIYF

d_gene: NA
v_gene: TRBV7-3
abundance: NA
j_gene: TRBJ1-1
CDR3nt: TGTGCCAGCAGCTCCCAGACAGTAATGAACACTGAAGCTTTCTTT
CDR3aa: CASSSQTVMNTEAFF

d_gene: TRBD1
v_gene: TRBV19
abundance: NA
j_gene: TRBJ1-5
CDR3nt: TGTGCCAGTAGTATAGTCGTGGACAGGGGAGGGCAGCCCCAGCATTTT
CDR3aa: CASSIVVDRGGQPQHF

d_gene: TRBD2
v_gene: TRBV24-1
abundance: NA
j_gene: TRBJ2-1
CDR3nt: TGTGCCACCAGTGATTCGCTAGCGGGAGGCCCCTACAATGAGCAGTTCTTC
CDR3aa: CATSDSLAGGPYNEQFF

d_gene: TRBD1
v_gene: TRBV18
abundance: NA
j_gene: TRBJ1-4
CDR3nt: TGTGCCAGCTCACCCCCGGGACAGGGGAATGAAAAACTGTTTTTT
CDR3aa: CASSPPGQGNEKLFF

d_gene: NA
v_gene: TRBV18
abundance: NA
j_gene: TRBJ2-2
CDR3nt: TGTGCCAGCTCACCACCTTCCCTAGCGCAGGGGTGGACCGGGGAGCTGTTTTTT
CDR3aa: CASSPPSLAQGWTGELFF

d_gene: TRBD1
v_gene: TRBV6-5
abundance: NA
j_gene: TRBJ1-4
CDR3nt: TGTGCCAGCCGTACGGGACAGGGGAGTGAAAAACTGTTTTTT
CDR3aa: CASRTGQGSEKLFF

d_gene: TRBD1
v_gene: TRBV7-2
abundance: NA
j_gene: TRBJ1-3
CDR3nt: TGTGCCAGCAGCTCCCGCCGGGACAGCGATGGAAACACCATATATTTT
CDR3aa: CASSSRRDSDGNTIYF

d_gene: NA
v_gene: TRBV18
abundance: NA
j_gene: TRBJ1-3
CDR3nt: TGTGCCAGCTCACGGGACGGACTTTTCTCTGGAAACACCATATATTTT
CDR3aa: CASSRDGLFSGNTIYF

d_gene: NA
v_gene: TRBV7-9
abundance: NA
j_gene: TRBJ2-7
CDR3nt: TGTGCCAGCAGCCCTTCCACAGTCTACGAGCAGTACTTC
CDR3aa: CASSPSTVYEQYF

d_gene: NA
v_gene: TRBV12-3/TRBV12-4
abundance: NA
j_gene: TRBJ1-2
CDR3nt: TGTGCCAGCAGTTTGATTCCGGCGAAGGGCTACACCTTC
CDR3aa: CASSLIPAKGYTF

d_gene: NA
v_gene: TRBV24-1
abundance: few
j_gene: TRBJ1-2
CDR3nt: TGTGCCACCAGTGATTTTTCACAGAGCTATGGCTACACCTTC
CDR3aa: CATSDFSQSYGYTF

d_gene: NA
v_gene: TRBV12-3/TRBV12-4
abundance: NA
j_gene: TRBJ1-2
CDR3nt: TGTGCCAGCAGTCCCTTCCCCTATGGCTACACCTTC
CDR3aa: CASSPFPYGYTF

d_gene: TRBD2
v_gene: TRBV27
abundance: NA
j_gene: TRBJ2-3
CDR3nt: TGTGCCAGCAGTCCTAGCGGGAGGGGACGGATGCCGCAGTATTTT
CDR3aa: CASSPSGRGRMPQYF

d_gene: TRBD1
v_gene: TRBV28
abundance: NA
j_gene: TRBJ1-2
CDR3nt: TGTGCCAGCAGTTCCTCAGGACAGGGGGCGGACTATGGCTACACCTTC
CDR3aa: CASSSSGQGADYGYTF

d_gene: NA
v_gene: TRBV4-1
abundance: NA
j_gene: TRBJ1-2
CDR3nt: TGCGCCAGCAGCCCCTCCGACATTGGGAGTTATGGCTACACCTTC
CDR3aa: CASSPSDIGSYGYTF